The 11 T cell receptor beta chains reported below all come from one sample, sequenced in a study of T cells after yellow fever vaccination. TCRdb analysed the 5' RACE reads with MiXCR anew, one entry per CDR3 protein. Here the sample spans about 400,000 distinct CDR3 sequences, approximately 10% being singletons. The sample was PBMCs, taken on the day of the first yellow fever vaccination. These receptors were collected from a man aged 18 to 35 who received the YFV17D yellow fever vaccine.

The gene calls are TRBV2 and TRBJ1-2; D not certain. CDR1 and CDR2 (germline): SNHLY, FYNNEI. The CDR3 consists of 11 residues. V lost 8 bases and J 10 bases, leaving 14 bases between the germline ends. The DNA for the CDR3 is TGTGCCAGCCACTCGCGGTGGGACTACACCTTC. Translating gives CASHSRWDYTF.

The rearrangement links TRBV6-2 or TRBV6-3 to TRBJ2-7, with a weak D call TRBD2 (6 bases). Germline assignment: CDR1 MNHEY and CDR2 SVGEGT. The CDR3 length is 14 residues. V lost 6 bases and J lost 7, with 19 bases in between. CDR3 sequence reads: CASRLFNWAGEQYF. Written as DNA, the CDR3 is TGTGCCAGCAGGTTATTCAACTGGGCGGGAGAGCAGTACTTC.

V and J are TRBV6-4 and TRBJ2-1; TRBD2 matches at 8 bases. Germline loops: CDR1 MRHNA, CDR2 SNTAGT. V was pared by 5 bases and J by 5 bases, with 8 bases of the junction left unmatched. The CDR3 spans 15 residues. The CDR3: CASSTQGTRDNEQFF. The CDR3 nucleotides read TGTGCCAGCAGTACTCAAGGGACTAGGGACAATGAGCAGTTCTTC.

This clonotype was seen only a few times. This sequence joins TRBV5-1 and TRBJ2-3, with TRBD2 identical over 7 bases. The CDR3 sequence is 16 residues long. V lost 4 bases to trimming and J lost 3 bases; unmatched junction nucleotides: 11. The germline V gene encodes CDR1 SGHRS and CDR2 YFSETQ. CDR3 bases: TGCGCCAGCAGCCGGGGATCGCGGGGAGGGACAGATACGCAGTATTTT. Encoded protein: CASSRGSRGGTDTQYF.

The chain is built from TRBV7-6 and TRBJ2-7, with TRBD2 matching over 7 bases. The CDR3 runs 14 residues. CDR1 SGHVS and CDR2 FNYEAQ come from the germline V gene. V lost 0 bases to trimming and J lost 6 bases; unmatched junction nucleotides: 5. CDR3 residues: CASSLAGSGAEQYF. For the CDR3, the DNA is TGTGCCAGCAGCTTAGCGGGGAGCGGGGCCGAGCAGTACTTC. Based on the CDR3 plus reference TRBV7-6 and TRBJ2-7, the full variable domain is GAGVSQSPRYKVTKRGQDVALRCDPISGHVSLYWYRQALGQGPEFLTYFNYEAQQDKSGLPNDRFSAERPEGSISTLTIQRTEQRDSAMYRCASSLAGSGAEQYFGPGTRLTVT.

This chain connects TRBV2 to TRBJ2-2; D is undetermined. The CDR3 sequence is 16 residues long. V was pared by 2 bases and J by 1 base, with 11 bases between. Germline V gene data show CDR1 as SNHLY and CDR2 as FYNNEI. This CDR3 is CASSERASKNTGELFF. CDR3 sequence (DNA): TGTGCCAGCAGTGAACGGGCGTCGAAGAACACCGGGGAGCTGTTTTTT. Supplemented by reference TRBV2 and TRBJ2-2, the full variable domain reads EPEVTQTPSHQVTQMGQEVILRCVPISNHLYFYWYRQILGQKVEFLVSFYNNEISEKSEIFDDQFSVERPDGSNFTLKIRSTKLEDSAMYFCASSERASKNTGELFFGEGSRLTVL.

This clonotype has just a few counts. CDR3 sequence: CSVAIGQGGQQYF. The CDR3 DNA sequence: TGCAGCGTTGCAATAGGACAGGGCGGACAGCAGTACTTC. The rearrangement links TRBV29-1 to TRBJ2-7; TRBD1 matches 8 bases. CDR1 is SQVTM, CDR2 ANQGSEA, per germline. After removal of 4 bases from V and 8 bases from J, the junction contained 10 bases not matched to a gene. The CDR3 contains 13 residues.

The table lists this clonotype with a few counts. The CDR3 loop reads CSASFARGNPQLYGYTF. CDR3 DNA sequence: TGCAGTGCTAGCTTTGCCAGGGGGAACCCTCAACTTTATGGCTACACCTTC. The chain recombines TRBV20-1 with TRBJ1-2, with 7 bases fitting TRBD1. The CDR3 extends over 17 amino acids. Looked up from germline, CDR1 is DFQATT and CDR2 is SNEGSKA (reference sequence). The trim removed 3 bases at V and 5 bases at J, leaving 18 bases unmatched.

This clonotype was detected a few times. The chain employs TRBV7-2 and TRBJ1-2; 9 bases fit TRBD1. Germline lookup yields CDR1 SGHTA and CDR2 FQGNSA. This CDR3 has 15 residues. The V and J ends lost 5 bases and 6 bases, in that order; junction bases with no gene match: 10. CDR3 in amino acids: CASSPRTGEMDGYTF. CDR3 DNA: TGTGCCAGCAGCCCAAGGACAGGGGAAATGGATGGCTACACCTTC.

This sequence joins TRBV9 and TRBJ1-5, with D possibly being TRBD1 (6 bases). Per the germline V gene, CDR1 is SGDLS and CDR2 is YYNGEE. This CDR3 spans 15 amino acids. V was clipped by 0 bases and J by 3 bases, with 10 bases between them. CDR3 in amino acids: CASSVGGGLNQPQHF. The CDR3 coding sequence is TGTGCCAGCAGCGTAGGGGGGGGCCTCAATCAGCCCCAGCATTTT.

In DNA form, the CDR3 reads TGCGCCAGCAGCTTCCCCGAAGGGGCTCCCCTATATGGCTACACCTTC. Amino acids: CASSFPEGAPLYGYTF. The chain has TRBV5-1 and TRBJ1-2; D is perhaps TRBD1 (5 bases). Germline lookup yields CDR1 SGHRS and CDR2 YFSETQ. The V gene lost 2 bases and the J gene lost 5 bases, with 19 bases spanning the gap. The CDR3 extends over 16 amino acids. The full variable domain, its missing parts supplied by reference TRBV5-1 and TRBJ1-2, is KAGVTQTPRYLIKTRGQQVTLSCSPISGHRSVSWYQQTPGQGLQFLFEYFSETQRNKGNFPGRFSGRQFSNSRSEMNVSTLELGDSALYLCASSFPEGAPLYGYTFGSGTRLTVV.